These 19 T cell receptor beta chains came from one sample sequenced in a study of shared clonotypes between healthy human individuals. Data came from immunoSEQ multiplex PCR; TCRdb stores just in-frame clones and leaves some out. The sample contains 520,000 or so clones, less than 85% of which appear only once. The specimen was PBMCs. The source of these receptors is a woman aged 40 to 50 in good health. Some clones in this sample may be carry-over from other donors' samples.

This clone was seen only a few times. The chain is built from TRBV7-2 and TRBJ1-4; a possible D gene is TRBD1 (5 bases). This CDR3 has 12 residues. Germline V lookup: CDR1 SGHTA, CDR2 FQGNSA. V lost 5 bases, J lost 10 bases, and 11 bases lay in between. Here the CDR3 reads CASSPDGGKLFF. The CDR3 DNA sequence: TGTGCCAGCAGCCCCGACGGGGGAAAACTGTTTTTT.

This chain uses TRBV4-2 with TRBJ2-7, with 7 bases matching TRBD2. The junction had 5 bases not matched to a gene; V was cut back by 0 bases and J by 0 bases. The length of the CDR3 is 16 residues. CDR1 and CDR2 (germline): LGHNA, YNFKEQ. The CDR3 coding sequence is TGTGCCAGCAGCCAAGAAGCCGGGAGGCCCTCCTACGAGCAGTACTTC. Translation: CASSQEAGRPSYEQYF.

The chain combines TRBV11-1 with TRBJ2-7; 10 bases line up with TRBD2. The V segment lost 1 base and the J segment 4 bases; nucleotides outside the gene matches: 4. CDR1 SGHAT and CDR2 FQDESV come from the germline V gene (reference sequence). The CDR3 contains 15 residues. The CDR3 DNA follows: TGTGCCAGCAGCTTAGTCCGGACTAGCGGTTACGAGCAGTACTTC. Protein product: CASSLVRTSGYEQYF. Full variable domain (outside the CDR3, taken from reference TRBV11-1 and TRBJ2-7): EAEVAQSPRYKITEKSQAVAFWCDPISGHATLYWYRQILGQGPELLVQFQDESVVDDSQLPKDRFSAERLKGVDSTLKIQPAELGDSAMYLCASSLVRTSGYEQYFGPGTRLTVT.

About this clone itself: It may be a read error: a sequence one base away is much more abundant. The chain employs TRBV4-3 and TRBJ1-2, with D unresolved. The CDR3 runs to 14 residues. CDR1 and CDR2 from the germline V gene are LGHNA and YSLEER. This chain's CDR3 is CASSQDRSNYSYTF. CDR3 DNA: TGCGCCAGCAGCCAAGACAGGAGTAACTATAGCTACACCTTC.

This clone is a singleton in its sample. The J gene is TRBJ2-1, the V gene TRBV25-1; 9 bases match TRBD2. The CDR3 consists of 15 residues. V trimming: 3 bases; J trimming: 9 bases; junction bases outside the gene matches: 9. Germline CDR1 reads MGHDK; CDR2 reads SYGVNS. CDR3: CASSDGGRDLSEQFF. CDR3 in DNA: TGTGCCAGCAGTGATGGCGGGAGGGACTTGAGTGAGCAGTTCTTC.

Many counts were recorded for this clone. V and J are TRBV2 and TRBJ1-1; 7 positions match TRBD1. Germline V gene lookup returns CDR1 SNHLY and CDR2 FYNNEI. Trimming took 5 bases from V and 10 from J; bases not matched to a gene: 7. The CDR3 contains 12 residues. The CDR3 bases are TGTGCCAGCAGTCCGCGCCAGGGGGTAGCTTTCTTT. It translates to CASSPRQGVAFF. Based on the CDR3 plus reference TRBV2 and TRBJ1-1, the full variable domain is EPEVTQTPSHQVTQMGQEVILRCVPISNHLYFYWYRQILGQKVEFLVSFYNNEISEKSEIFDDQFSVERPDGSNFTLKIRSTKLEDSAMYFCASSPRQGVAFFGQGTRLTVV.

This chain connects TRBV9 to TRBJ2-3; D is undetermined. The CDR3 is made up of 11 amino acids. Trimming shortened V by 0 bases and J by 4 bases, and 0 bases separated the two germline ends. Germline V gene sequence: CDR1 SGDLS, CDR2 YYNGEE. In DNA, the CDR3 is TGTGCCAGCAGCGTAGCAGATACGCAGTATTTT. Its protein is CASSVADTQYF.

In its sample, this clone was seen a few times. CDR3 amino acids: CASSISGSTDTQYF. Written as DNA, the CDR3 is TGTGCCAGCAGCATTAGCGGGAGCACAGATACGCAGTATTTT. The rearrangement joins TRBV5-6 to TRBJ2-3; 7 bases are a match to TRBD2. The CDR3 spans 14 residues. Germline V gene lookup returns CDR1 SGHDT and CDR2 YYEEEE. Trimming cost V 4 bases and J 0 bases; bases outside gene matches: 2. Looking up the rest from reference TRBV5-6 and TRBJ2-3 gives the full variable domain: DAGVTQSPTHLIKTRGQQVTLRCSPKSGHDTVSWYQQALGQGPQFIFQYYEEEERQRGNFPDRFSGHQFPNYSSELNVNALLLGDSALYLCASSISGSTDTQYFGPGTRLTVL.

The chain has TRBV5-4 and TRBJ2-1; 8 nucleotides match TRBD2. The CDR3 has 14 amino acids. Germline values: CDR1 SGHNT, CDR2 YYREEE (reference sequence). The V and J ends lost 5 bases and 4 bases, in that order; junction bases with no gene match: 5. In DNA form, the CDR3 reads TGTGCCAGCAGGATAGCGGGGAAATACAATGAGCAGTTCTTC. Amino acid sequence: CASRIAGKYNEQFF.

V and J are TRBV7-3 and TRBJ2-5; 8 nucleotides match TRBD2. Germline V CDR1 and CDR2: SGHTA, FQGTGA. Trimming at V came to 1 base and at J to 5 bases, leaving 9 bases not matched to a gene. The CDR3 contains 16 residues. In DNA, the CDR3 is TGTGCCAGCAGCTTAAGGGGGAGCGGGAGCGGGGAGACCCAGTACTTC. Amino acid sequence: CASSLRGSGSGETQYF.

The chain carries TRBV18 and TRBJ1-1, with 7 bases fitting TRBD1. V was pared by 3 bases and J by 1 base, with 8 bases of the junction left unmatched. This CDR3 spans 16 amino acids. Germline loops: CDR1 KGHSH, CDR2 LQKENI. CDR3 amino acids: CASSPLSGQKNTEAFF. The DNA of the CDR3 is TGTGCCAGCTCACCTTTGTCGGGACAGAAGAACACTGAAGCTTTCTTT.

The rearrangement uses TRBV9 and TRBJ2-2, with 7 bases identical to TRBD2. CDR1 SGDLS and CDR2 YYNGEE come from the germline V gene. The V segment lost 0 bases and the J segment 3 bases; nucleotides outside the gene matches: 2. The CDR3 extends over 15 amino acids. DNA of the CDR3: TGTGCCAGCAGCGTAGCTAGCGGATACACCGGGGAGCTGTTTTTT. As protein: CASSVASGYTGELFF.

The rearrangement uses TRBV7-2 and TRBJ2-7; 10 bases map to TRBD2. The CDR3 totals 15 residues. The J segment lost 2 bases and the V segment lost 1 base, leaving 2 bases of the junction unmatched. In germline, CDR1 is SGHTA, CDR2 FQGNSA. Here the CDR3 DNA reads TGTGCCAGCAGCTTAGGACTAGCGGGCCCCTACGAGCAGTACTTC. Its protein product is CASSLGLAGPYEQYF.

The chain is built from TRBV2 and TRBJ1-4, with TRBD1 matching 8 bases. Germline V lookup: CDR1 SNHLY, CDR2 FYNNEI. The CDR3 extends over 13 amino acids. V gave up 7 bases and J gave up 8 bases; unmatched junction bases: 6. DNA for the CDR3: TGTGCCAGCATGTTCGGGACAGGCGAAAAACTGTTTTTT. This encodes CASMFGTGEKLFF.

This chain uses TRBV27 with TRBJ1-2; D perhaps matches TRBD1 (6 bases). V was cut by 7 bases and J by 8 bases, with 17 bases left in between. CDR1 and CDR2 from the germline V gene are MNHEY and SMNVEV (reference sequence). The CDR3 has 13 amino acids. CDR3 DNA: TGTGCCAGCACCATCAGGCAGGGGTTCGGCTACACCTTC. Translated, it gives CASTIRQGFGYTF.

This chain links TRBV6-6 with TRBJ2-7, with TRBD1 matching 7 bases. Losses at the gene ends were 2 bases for V and 7 bases for J; bases not matched to a gene: 11. The CDR3 loop spans 15 amino acids. Germline CDR1 and CDR2: MNHNY and SVGAGI (reference sequence). CDR3 coding DNA: TGTGCCAGCAGTTACCCTTTCGACAGGGCTGGAGAGCAGTACTTC. This sequence encodes CASSYPFDRAGEQYF.

This sequence joins TRBV30 and TRBJ2-5; D might be TRBD1 or TRBD2, each matching 6 bases. The CDR3 totals 16 residues. Germline assignment: CDR1 GTSNPN and CDR2 SVGIG (reference sequence). V dropped 0 bases and J dropped 4 bases, with 18 bases sitting between them. The CDR3 DNA sequence: TGTGCCTGGAGTGTACGACAGGAGGGGTGGGGAGAGACCCAGTACTTC. It is translated as CAWSVRQEGWGETQYF.

The chain has TRBV7-3 and TRBJ2-2; D is undetermined. This CDR3 is built from 14 residues. The V end was cut by 3 bases, the J end by 0 bases, with 5 bases between. Germline V gene lookup returns CDR1 SGHTA and CDR2 FQGTGA. The CDR3 sequence: CASSLLTNTGELFF. In nucleotides, the CDR3 is TGTGCCAGCAGCTTGCTAACGAACACCGGGGAGCTGTTTTTT.

With regard to this clone: This sample also contains other DNA sequences that code for the same CDR3. The chain recombines TRBV6-5 with TRBJ2-3, with 8 bases fitting TRBD2. Trimming cost V 2 bases and J 4 bases; bases outside gene matches: 5. There are 15 residues in the CDR3. The germline V gene encodes CDR1 MNHEY and CDR2 SVGAGI. The CDR3 here is CASSYRGGDADTQYF. CDR3 in DNA: TGTGCCAGCAGTTACCGGGGGGGAGACGCAGATACGCAGTATTTT.